This TCR beta chain was identified during a study of radiation and T cells in renal cell carcinoma. Study-wide context: Nephrectomy followed 15 Gy stereotactic body radiation by 4 weeks.

The protocol was immunoSEQ multiplex PCR, while the TCRdb copy is restricted to in-frame clones and leaves out a portion. Among roughly 130,000 clones, about 88% were seen once, and the ten largest hold approximately 12%. The time point is: baseline pretreatment blood. This sample's treatment: 15 Gy SBRT to primary tumor, nephrectomy 4 weeks later. Radiation-treated patients gave blood at baseline, week 2 and week 4. The tumor was a clear cell renal cell carcinoma. Points on this clone: Its target is unknown. The same CDR3 also results from other DNA sequences found in this sample.

The study, taken as a whole, reports: From baseline, blood top tumor clonotypes peaked at 2 weeks post-radiation.

This receptor was obtained from a woman aged 50 to 60 with renal cell carcinoma. The starting material was blood, obtained from a patient whose treatment included radiotherapy and nephrectomy.

CDR3: CASSGRLASYEQYF. In DNA form, the CDR3 reads TGTGCCAGCAGCGGACGGCTGGCATCCTACGAGCAGTACTTC. J is TRBJ2-7 and V is TRBV6-1; no clear D. Between the trimmed V and J ends, which lost 6 bases and 1 base, there was a span of 13 bases. In germline, CDR1 is MNHNS, CDR2 SASEGT. The CDR3 loop spans 14 amino acids.